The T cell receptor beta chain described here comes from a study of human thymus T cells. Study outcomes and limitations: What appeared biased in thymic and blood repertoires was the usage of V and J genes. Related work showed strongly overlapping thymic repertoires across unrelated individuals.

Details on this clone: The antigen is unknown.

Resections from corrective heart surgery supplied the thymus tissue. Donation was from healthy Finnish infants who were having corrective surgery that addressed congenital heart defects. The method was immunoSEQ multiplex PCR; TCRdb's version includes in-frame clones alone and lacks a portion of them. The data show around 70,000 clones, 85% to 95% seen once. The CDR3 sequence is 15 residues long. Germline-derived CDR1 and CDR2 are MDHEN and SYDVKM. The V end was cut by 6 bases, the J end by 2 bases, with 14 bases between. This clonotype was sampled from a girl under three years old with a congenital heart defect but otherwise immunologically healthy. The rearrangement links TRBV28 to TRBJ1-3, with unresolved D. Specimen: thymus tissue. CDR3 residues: CASRPAKTTGNTIYF. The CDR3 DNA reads TGTGCCAGCAGGCCCGCCAAAACGACTGGAAACACCATATATTTT.